The rows below give T cell receptor beta chains drawn from one sample of a study of Graves' ophthalmopathy and Graves' hyperthyroidism. TCRdb passed the multiplex PCR reads through MiXCR, listing each CDR3 protein once. Altogether about 400,000 distinct CDR3 sequences are present, around 19% being singletons, with the ten largest covering roughly 1.5%. Sequencing was done on a sample of peripheral blood. The receptor set was obtained from a woman younger than 30 with Graves' ophthalmopathy. Each CDR3 is given with its conserved first and last residue. D genes are given only for firm matches. Not all rows give a size; the values are once, few, many and, for expanded clones, a class.

>many|17|NA|TRBJ1-6|TRBV11-2
CASSLLAQTALGSPLHF
TGTGCCAGCAGCTTATTAGCCCAGACCGCTCTAGGGTCACCCCTCCACTTT
>many|15|NA|TRBJ1-3|TRBV19
CASRSTGSSGNTIYF
TGTGCCAGTAGGAGTACAGGGAGCTCTGGAAACACCATATATTTT
>many|14|NA|TRBJ2-5|TRBV5-1
CASSLGPFQETQYF
TGCGCCAGCAGCTTGGGACCGTTCCAAGAGACCCAGTACTTC
>many|13|NA|TRBJ2-5|TRBV7-6
CASSRGPSETQYF
TGTGCCAGCAGCCGCGGACCCTCGGAGACCCAGTACTTC
>many|14|NA|TRBJ1-5|TRBV12-3/TRBV12-4
CASSRGQINQPQHF
TGTGCCAGCAGTCGCGGACAGATAAATCAGCCCCAGCATTTT
>many|11|NA|TRBJ1-3|TRBV7-8
CASSLGGTIYF
TGTGCCAGCAGCTTAGGGGGCACCATATATTTT
>many|15|NA|TRBJ1-5|TRBV4-2
CASSQDPGGLGPQHF
TGTGCCAGCAGCCAAGATCCGGGGGGTCTGGGGCCCCAGCATTTT
>NA|15|NA|TRBJ2-7|TRBV28
CASSFSGGFIHEQYF
TGTGCCAGCAGTTTTAGTGGGGGTTTCATCCACGAGCAGTACTTC
>many|11|TRBD1|TRBJ1-1|TRBV30
CAWTHRGEAFF
TGTGCCTGGACCCACAGGGGTGAAGCTTTCTTT
>many|15|TRBD2|TRBJ2-1|TRBV7-2
CASSSRTSGHNEQFF
TGTGCCAGCAGCTCGAGGACTAGCGGACACAATGAGCAGTTCTTC
>NA|13|NA|TRBJ1-5|TRBV28
CASRKWGNQPQHF
TGTGCCAGCAGGAAATGGGGGAATCAGCCCCAGCATTTT
>many|18|NA|TRBJ1-1|TRBV6-2/TRBV6-3
CASSYPKPRPIWDTEAFF
TGTGCCAGCAGTTATCCCAAACCGCGGCCCATCTGGGACACTGAAGCTTTCTTT
>many|15|TRBD2|TRBJ2-7|TRBV7-9
CASSLGLAGYYEQYF
TGTGCCAGCAGTTTGGGACTAGCGGGGTACTACGAGCAGTACTTC
>many|12|TRBD2|TRBJ2-2|TRBV7-2
CASAGGTGELFF
TGTGCCAGCGCGGGAGGCACCGGGGAGCTGTTTTTT
>many|15|NA|TRBJ2-7|TRBV20-1
CSAPERGMSYYEQYF
TGCAGTGCGCCAGAACGGGGAATGAGTTACTACGAGCAGTACTTC
>NA|16|NA|TRBJ2-7|TRBV9
CASSAYRSSGGGEQYF
TGTGCCAGCAGCGCATACAGATCCAGCGGAGGGGGGGAGCAGTACTTC
>many|15|NA|TRBJ1-1|TRBV15
CATSRGTAGGPEAFF
TGTGCCACCAGCAGAGGGACCGCGGGGGGACCTGAAGCTTTCTTT
>NA|11|NA|TRBJ2-7|TRBV29-1
CSVFNFYEQYF
TGCAGCGTTTTTAATTTCTACGAGCAGTACTTC
>many|13|NA|TRBJ2-7|TRBV29-1
CSVEGTRPYEQYF
TGCAGCGTTGAGGGCACTCGTCCCTACGAGCAGTACTTC
>many|14|NA|TRBJ1-5|TRBV10-3
CAISRGEGNQPQHF
TGTGCCATCAGTCGGGGGGAGGGCAATCAGCCCCAGCATTTT
>NA|16|TRBD2|TRBJ2-7|TRBV30
CAWSGLAGDPRYEQYF
TGTGCCTGGAGTGGACTAGCGGGAGACCCTCGCTACGAGCAGTACTTC
>many|13|NA|TRBJ2-1|TRBV29-1
CSGGTYSYNEQFF
TGCAGCGGAGGGACGTACTCCTACAATGAGCAGTTCTTC
>many|13|TRBD1|TRBJ2-7|TRBV28
CASSWTGLYEQYF
TGTGCCAGCAGTTGGACAGGGCTCTACGAGCAGTACTTC
>many|16|TRBD1|TRBJ1-5|TRBV20-1
CSARHQGVESNQPQHF
TGCAGTGCTAGACATCAGGGGGTAGAAAGCAATCAGCCCCAGCATTTT
>many|15|TRBD1|TRBJ1-1|TRBV24-1
CATSETGTEISEAFF
TGTGCCACCAGTGAGACCGGGACAGAAATATCTGAAGCTTTCTTT
>NA|14|NA|TRBJ2-5|TRBV15
CATSRAAAQETQYF
TGTGCCACCAGCAGAGCAGCGGCACAAGAGACCCAGTACTTC
>many|17|TRBD2|TRBJ2-3|TRBV12-3/TRBV12-4
CASSPGLAETVTDTQYF
TGTGCCAGCAGCCCCGGGCTAGCGGAGACAGTCACAGATACGCAGTATTTT
>many|14|NA|TRBJ1-5|TRBV2
CASSEGQRNQPQHF
TGTGCCAGCAGTGAAGGACAGCGCAATCAGCCCCAGCATTTT
>many|13|NA|TRBJ1-5|TRBV3-1
CASSQALNQPQHF
TGTGCCAGCAGCCAGGCCCTCAATCAGCCCCAGCATTTT
>NA|15|NA|TRBJ2-5|TRBV7-2
CASSLAASYPETQYF
TGTGCCAGCAGCTTAGCTGCTAGCTACCCAGAGACCCAGTACTTC
>many|13|NA|TRBJ2-7|TRBV6-1
CASSESTLYEQYF
TGTGCCAGCAGTGAAAGTACGCTCTACGAGCAGTACTTC
>many|16|TRBD1|TRBJ1-5|TRBV12-3/TRBV12-4
CASSAPRTGDYQPQHF
TGTGCCAGCAGCGCCCCCCGGACAGGGGATTATCAGCCCCAGCATTTT
>many|15|TRBD1|TRBJ1-1|TRBV7-2
CASSPQGFLNTEAFF
TGTGCCAGCAGTCCACAGGGGTTTTTGAACACTGAAGCTTTCTTT
>many|17|NA|TRBJ2-4|TRBV11-2
CASSLSWARTTKNIQYF
TGTGCCAGCAGCTTATCGTGGGCGCGTACAACCAAAAACATTCAGTACTTC
>many|14|NA|TRBJ1-1|TRBV7-9
CASSGQTERTEAFF
TGTGCCAGCAGCGGCCAGACAGAGCGGACTGAAGCTTTCTTT
>few|15|NA|TRBJ2-7|TRBV6-1
CASSEYIGLLYEQYF
TGTGCCAGCAGTGAATATATTGGGCTGCTCTACGAGCAGTACTTC